The T cell receptor (beta chain) under discussion was sequenced for a study of B cell selection in AIRE deficiency. Per the original data handling: About 9.9x10^4 patient and about 130,000 healthy donor in-frame TCRbeta sequences came from conventional T cells. Sequenced by immunoSEQ multiplex PCR; TCRdb stores in-frame clones only, minus some. D and trimming come from the DNA, and the V and J calls and clone size come from that table. The table lists tens of thousands of clones, around 97% of them singletons. The CDR3 extends over 14 amino acids. Germline CDR1 and CDR2: MNHEY and SVGAGI. The ends were cut back, 5 bases at V and 4 bases at J, with 12 bases in the middle. Conventional CD4 T cells were sorted as CD4+CD127+ cells.

The chain joins TRBV6-5 to TRBJ2-4; a possible D gene is TRBD2 (6 bases). The TCR originated in a human donor with AIRE deficiency. The sequenced sample was conventional CD4+ T cells sorted from PBMCs. The CDR3 DNA reads as TGTGCCAGCAGTCCCGGGACTTTGAAAAACATTCAGTACTTC. Protein: CASSPGTLKNIQYF.